One sample yielded the 25 T cell receptor beta chains listed below, sequenced in a study of T cells after yellow fever vaccination. TCRdb used MiXCR to reprocess the 5' RACE reads, holding one entry per CDR3 protein. This table holds about 630,000 distinct CDR3 sequences, 12% found once. Here the sequenced sample was PBMCs, taken on the day of the yellow fever booster vaccination. Receptors originate from a man aged 25-45 years who received the YFV17D yellow fever vaccine.

The sample holds a few counts of this clonotype. The V and J genes are TRBV7-9 and TRBJ2-3, with D possibly matching TRBD1 (5 bases). The CDR3 is made up of 15 amino acids. Germline assignment: CDR1 SEHNR and CDR2 FQNEAQ (reference sequence). Trimming stripped 5 bases from V and 3 bases from J, with 15 bases between. CDR3: CASSTSRVGTDTQYF. CDR3 bases: TGTGCCAGCAGCACGTCCAGGGTCGGAACAGATACGCAGTATTTT.

This clonotype was seen a few times. This sequence joins TRBV18 and TRBJ2-7; the match to TRBD1 covers 9 bases. CDR3 size: 15 residues. V shed 1 base and J 6 bases; nucleotides not matched to a gene: 7. CDR1 and CDR2 (germline): KGHSH, LQKENI. The CDR3 is CASSPLGQGQREQYF. The CDR3 coding sequence is TGTGCCAGCTCACCACTAGGACAGGGGCAGCGCGAGCAGTACTTC.

This clonotype was seen more than once but under ten times. J is TRBJ2-2 and V is TRBV9; D unclear. The CDR3 runs to 16 residues. The germline V and J ends were trimmed by 1 base and 1 base, with 11 bases remaining between them. Germline lookup yields CDR1 SGDLS and CDR2 YYNGEE. The CDR3 here is CASSVSPVGNTGELFF. CDR3 DNA: TGTGCCAGCAGCGTATCTCCCGTAGGGAACACCGGGGAGCTGTTTTTT.

This clonotype has more than one count but fewer than ten. The rearrangement joins TRBV5-1 to TRBJ2-3; D gene uncertain. V was cut by 0 bases and J by 2 bases, with 13 bases left in between. There are 16 residues in the CDR3. Germline CDR1 is SGHRS and CDR2 is YFSETQ. The CDR3 nucleotides are TGCGCCAGCAGCTTGGGTCAACAAATCAACACAGATACGCAGTATTTT. It codes for CASSLGQQINTDTQYF.

In this sample, this clonotype turned up many times. V and J are TRBV5-1 and TRBJ2-7, with D perhaps matching TRBD1 (5 bases). V shed 5 bases and J shed 2 bases, with 8 bases lying between them. Germline values: CDR1 SGHRS, CDR2 YFSETQ. This CDR3 is built from 12 residues. The CDR3 is CASSIRAYEQYF. As DNA, the CDR3 is TGCGCCAGCAGTATCAGGGCCTACGAGCAGTACTTC.

This clonotype appeared many times. The chain is built from TRBV6-2 or TRBV6-3 and TRBJ2-2; 7 positions agree with TRBD2. V was pared by 2 bases and J by 4 bases, with 7 bases of the junction left unmatched. Germline V CDR1 and CDR2: MNHEY, SVGEGT. This CDR3 contains 16 residues. The CDR3 coding sequence is TGTGCCAGCAGTTACGACAGCGGGACCCCCACCGGGGAGCTGTTTTTT. Encoded protein: CASSYDSGTPTGELFF.

The chain is built from TRBV7-9 and TRBJ2-3, with unresolved D. Germline CDR1 SEHNR, CDR2 FQNEAQ (reference sequence). V shed 2 bases and J shed 2 bases, with 8 bases lying between them. This CDR3 has 14 amino acids. CDR3 nucleotides: TGTGCCAGCAGCTTACAAGCAGCCACAGATACGCAGTATTTT. This encodes CASSLQAATDTQYF.

This clonotype was counted only a few times. The rearrangement links TRBV24-1 to TRBJ2-7; D is unresolved. V was clipped by 6 bases and J by 2 bases, with 13 bases between them. This CDR3 comprises 14 residues. Germline V lookup: CDR1 KGHDR, CDR2 SFDVKD. The CDR3 reads CATSTPHPPYEQYF. In nucleotides, the CDR3 is TGTGCCACCAGTACCCCCCACCCCCCCTACGAGCAGTACTTC.

The genes are TRBV4-3 and TRBJ2-3; D not resolved. There are 13 residues in the CDR3. V was clipped by 5 bases and J by 14 bases, with 20 bases between them. Germline V gives CDR1 LGHNA, CDR2 YSLEER. As DNA, the CDR3 is TGCGCCAGCAGCTCCAAAGAGCAGGCACCGCTGTATTTT. Protein sequence: CASSSKEQAPLYF.

This clonotype was detected ten times or more. One end of the junction varies from germline; a read error may be responsible. The chain recombines TRBV7-2 with TRBJ2-5; the D gene is possibly TRBD1 (5 bases). The CDR3 runs 13 residues. Germline V lookup: CDR1 SGHTA, CDR2 FQGNSA. The DNA of the CDR3 is TGTGCCAGCGGCTTGGGGCTTGATGAGACCCAGTACTTC. This gives the protein CASGLGLDETQYF. The variable domain in full, with the rest retrieved from reference TRBV7-2 and TRBJ2-5, is GAGVSQSPSNKVTEKGKDVELRCDPISGHTALYWYRQSLGQGLEFLIYFQGNSAPDKSGLPSDRFSAERTGGSVSTLTIQRTQQEDSAVYLCASGLGLDETQYFGPGTRLLVL.

This chain uses TRBV12-3 or TRBV12-4 with TRBJ2-3, with unresolved D. V was cut by 8 bases and J by 4 bases, with 7 bases left in between. The CDR3 is 11 amino acids. The CDR3 protein is CASGVPDTQYF. The CDR3 DNA follows: TGTGCCAGCGGGGTCCCAGATACGCAGTATTTT.

V gene TRBV7-8 combines with J gene TRBJ2-7; 10 bases are shared with TRBD1. Germline-derived CDR1 and CDR2 are SGHVS and FQNEAQ. This CDR3 is built from 17 residues. V lost 0 bases and J lost 3; bases outside the gene matches: 8. The CDR3 coding sequence is TGTGCCAGCAGCTTAGCCAGTCGGGGGACAGGGGACTACGAGCAGTACTTC. Translating gives CASSLASRGTGDYEQYF.

This clonotype was detected a few times. V and J are TRBV7-2 and TRBJ2-1; D might be TRBD1 or TRBD2, each matching 7 bases. Per germline, CDR1 SGHTA and CDR2 FQGNSA. V lost 5 bases to trimming and J lost 8 bases, with 22 bases between them. The CDR3 has 16 residues. The CDR3 spells CASSPPGFRGRDEQFF. The DNA for the CDR3 is TGTGCCAGCAGCCCCCCCGGCTTCAGGGGGAGGGATGAGCAGTTCTTC.

This clonotype was found a few times. The V call is TRBV7-9, the J call TRBJ1-5, with 7 bases lining up with TRBD1. J was trimmed by 8 bases and V by 5 bases; bases with no gene match: 12. This CDR3 region has 15 residues. Germline CDR1 is SEHNR and CDR2 is FQNEAQ (reference sequence). This CDR3 is CASSPTGQGVEPQHF. The CDR3 DNA reads TGTGCCAGCAGCCCGACAGGGCAGGGAGTTGAGCCCCAGCATTTT.

A few counts support this clonotype. The genes are TRBV6-1 and TRBJ2-7; D perhaps matches TRBD1 (5 bases). The CDR3 is 15 amino acids. Trimming stripped 6 bases from V and 3 bases from J, with 18 bases between. In germline, CDR1 is MNHNS, CDR2 SASEGT. CDR3 sequence reads: CASRPEGDEFYEQYF. The CDR3 DNA sequence: TGTGCCAGCAGACCCGAAGGGGATGAATTCTACGAGCAGTACTTC.

CDR3 nucleotides: TGTGCCAGCAGCCAACAGGGGCTGAATAACGAGCAGTACTTC. It specifies CASSQQGLNNEQYF. V is TRBV7-6 and J is TRBJ2-7; 7 bases fit TRBD1. Germline CDR1 SGHVS, CDR2 FNYEAQ. V was pared by 5 bases and J by 5 bases, with 9 bases of the junction left unmatched. The CDR3 totals 14 residues.

This clonotype appeared a few times. The chain combines TRBV7-2 with TRBJ1-2; the D is unclear. This CDR3 has 12 residues. The germline gives CDR1 SGHTA, CDR2 FQGNSA. Trimming took 2 bases from V and 8 from J, leaving 9 bases between them. This CDR3 reads CASSLNSWGYTF. In nucleotides, the CDR3 is TGTGCCAGCAGCTTAAACAGCTGGGGCTACACCTTC.

The rearrangement joins TRBV20-1 to TRBJ1-1; D is undetermined. CDR1 is DFQATT, CDR2 SNEGSKA, per germline (reference sequence). V was clipped by 0 bases and J by 0 bases, with 11 bases between them. This CDR3 region has 15 residues. CDR3 region: CSARDQQSMNTEAFF. The CDR3 nucleotides read TGCAGTGCTAGAGATCAACAGTCCATGAACACTGAAGCTTTCTTT.

This clonotype was detected only a few times. The chain uses TRBV5-1 and TRBJ2-2; maybe TRBD2 (6 bases). Trimming left V 0 bases short and J 6 bases short, with 9 bases between. The CDR3 is made up of 14 amino acids. Germline CDR1 is SGHRS and CDR2 is YFSETQ. CDR3 nucleotide sequence: TGCGCCAGCAGCTTGGAGCTAGCGCCCGGGGAGCTGTTTTTT. Its protein product is CASSLELAPGELFF.

V usage is TRBV12-3 or TRBV12-4 and J usage is TRBJ2-2; D not resolved. With 7 bases removed from V and 5 bases from J, the gap between germline ends came to 8 bases. The CDR3 extends over 12 amino acids. This chain's CDR3 is CASTLRTGELFF. The CDR3 nucleotides read TGTGCCAGCACCCTGAGGACCGGGGAGCTGTTTTTT.

The chain links TRBV20-1 to TRBJ1-3; possible D gene TRBD1, 5 bases. V lost 6 bases, J lost 2 bases, and 11 bases lay in between. The CDR3 covers 13 residues. CDR1 is DFQATT, CDR2 SNEGSKA, per germline (reference sequence). Here the CDR3 DNA reads TGCAGTGCCCAGGACACGGCTGGAAACACCATATATTTT. This translates into CSAQDTAGNTIYF.

This clonotype was counted only a few times. V usage is TRBV7-3 and J usage is TRBJ2-1; 13 bases line up with TRBD2. The V segment lost 4 bases and the J segment 8 bases; nucleotides outside the gene matches: 8. Germline V gives CDR1 SGHTA, CDR2 FQGTGA. The CDR3 is 16 amino acids. The CDR3 protein is CASSSGLAGVLDEQFF. CDR3 nucleotides: TGTGCCAGCAGCTCAGGACTAGCGGGAGTGTTAGATGAGCAGTTCTTC.

This clonotype has more than one count but fewer than ten. V and J are TRBV27 and TRBJ2-3, with TRBD2 as a possible D gene (5 bases). Trimming left V 6 bases short and J 4 bases short, with 11 bases between. Germline CDR1 MNHEY, CDR2 SMNVEV (reference sequence). The CDR3 has 13 residues. The CDR3, as DNA: TGTGCCAGCAGACTAGGTCAGGCAGATACGCAGTATTTT. Translated: CASRLGQADTQYF.

This clonotype was counted between two and nine times. This rearrangement joins TRBV5-1 to TRBJ2-1; 8 positions match TRBD1. The trim removed 2 bases at V and 0 bases at J, leaving 7 bases unmatched. The CDR3 spans 17 residues. Germline assignment: CDR1 SGHRS and CDR2 YFSETQ. CDR3 sequence reads: CASSFNGQGVSYNEQFF. The CDR3 DNA sequence: TGCGCCAGCAGCTTCAATGGACAGGGAGTCTCCTACAATGAGCAGTTCTTC.

This clonotype was counted only a few times. The chain carries TRBV30 and TRBJ2-1; possibly TRBD2 for D (5 bases). This CDR3 spans 13 amino acids. CDR1 and CDR2 from the germline V gene are GTSNPN and SVGIG (reference sequence). V gave up 2 bases and J gave up 4 bases, with 9 bases separating them. CDR3 sequence reads: CAWSRDSYNEQFF. The DNA of the CDR3 is TGTGCCTGGAGTCGGGATAGTTACAATGAGCAGTTCTTC. The full variable domain, in which reference TRBV30 and TRBJ2-1 provide the parts outside the CDR3, is SQTIHQWPATLVQPVGSPLSLECTVEGTSNPNLYWYRQAAGRGLQLLFYSVGIGQISSEVPQNLSASRPQDRQFILSSKKLLLSDSGFYLCAWSRDSYNEQFFGPGTRLTVL.